The present T cell receptor beta chain was sequenced within a study of T cell responses to AZD1222 COVID-19 vaccine. TCRdb keeps only in-frame clones here, not all; method: immunoSEQ multiplex PCR. This sample has 120,000 or so clones, with 80% to 90% found just once. This clone was recorded once. The antigen is unknown. The CDR3 has 14 amino acids. Trimming removed 2 bases from V and 4 bases from J; junction bases left unmatched: 5. Per the germline V gene, CDR1 is GTSNPN and CDR2 is SVGIG (reference sequence). General observations from the study: Every sample of the repertoires postdated the peak T cell response.

The rearrangement links TRBV30 to TRBJ1-2; TRBD1 agrees at 9 bases. The source material was peripheral blood, sampled on day 0 of AZD1222 vaccination. The clonotype originates from an adult in good health. Here the CDR3 reads CAWSRDRVPYGYTF. CDR3 bases: TGTGCCTGGAGTCGGGACAGGGTTCCCTATGGCTACACCTTC.